This entry concerns a single T cell receptor (beta chain). Antigen: not known. The germline gives CDR1 ENHRY, CDR2 SYGVKD. The CDR3 is 17 amino acids. The V gene end was trimmed by 4 bases and the J gene end by 3 bases; junction bases not matched to a gene: 7. It was with 60 Vbeta and 13 Jbeta primers that the PCR ran. Using immunoSEQ multiplex PCR, the repertoire was profiled, and TCRdb retains in-frame clones only, with some absent. The sample holds around 100,000 clones, about 59% seen once. These data are taken from a study of cytomegalovirus exposure and HLA in healthy donors. General study findings and limits: Reports indicated that the classifier achieved high specificity and sensitivity in diagnosing cytomegalovirus status.

The specimen was PBMCs. This chain uses TRBV10-3 with TRBJ2-3; 13 nucleotides line up with TRBD2. The source is a man in his thirties or forties in good health and CMV-seropositive. CDR3 loop: CAISGTSGGPGTDTQYF. The CDR3 nucleotides are TGTGCCATCAGTGGGACTAGCGGGGGCCCGGGGACAGATACGCAGTATTTT.